The 13 T cell receptor beta chains below all came from one sample that was sequenced in a study of blood T cell repertoires in COVID-19 (dated by TCRdb to the early 2020s). Library generation was performed with the immunoSEQ multiplex PCR assay. The clones in this table, taken by TCRdb from immuneACCESS, are in-frame only. Not every clone is retained; where verified, under half of the shortfall comes from an unresolved V gene, and the cause of the rest is unknown. This sample comprises roughly 140,000 clones, approximately 85% of them detected only once. About 4.2% of the sample comes from the top ten. The sequenced material came from peripheral blood. The receptors come from a woman of 80 years or more with acute or convalescent COVID-19.

The rearrangement links TRBV29-1 to TRBJ2-2; perhaps TRBD2 as D (6 bases). The CDR3 length is 14 residues. V shed 7 bases and J shed 5 bases, with 17 bases lying between them. Germline loops: CDR1 SQVTM, CDR2 ANQGSEA. CDR3 DNA: TGCAGCGCCCACACCGGGACTGGGACCGGGGAGCTGTTTTTT. Translation gives CSAHTGTGTGELFF.

This clone was counted a single time. The genes are TRBV7-9 and TRBJ1-6; a weak D match, TRBD1 (5 bases). In germline, CDR1 is SEHNR, CDR2 FQNEAQ (reference sequence). There are 14 residues in the CDR3. The V end lost 5 bases, the J end lost 8 bases, and 13 bases lay between the germline ends. In nucleotides, the CDR3 is TGTGCCAGCAGCCCGGGGGGTTTCGATTCACCCCTCCACTTT. It translates to CASSPGGFDSPLHF.

The rearrangement uses TRBV12-2 and TRBJ1-4. TRBV12-2 is a pseudogene. The CDR3 contains 13 residues. The CDR3 bases are TGTGCAAGTCGTCTACCGCGGGACTGGGGACTGTTTTTT. This translates into CASRLPRDWGLFF.

This chain joins TRBV5-6 and TRBJ1-2; 12 bases align to TRBD1. The CDR3 is made up of 16 amino acids. V lost 0 bases, J lost 3 bases, and 3 bases stayed unmatched. Per the germline V gene, CDR1 is SGHDT and CDR2 is YYEEEE. In DNA, the CDR3 is TGTGCCAGCAGCTTGGGGGACAGGGGGCTTTACTATGGCTACACCTTC. Protein: CASSLGDRGLYYGYTF.

The chain combines TRBV19 with TRBJ1-5, with 8 bases identical to TRBD1. The V gene end was trimmed by 5 bases and the J gene end by 7 bases; junction bases not matched to a gene: 13. This CDR3 has 16 amino acids. Germline V gives CDR1 LNHDA, CDR2 SQIVND (reference sequence). CDR3 protein: CASSPRTGPGRQPQHF. The CDR3, as DNA: TGTGCCAGTAGTCCCCGGACAGGGCCCGGGAGGCAGCCCCAGCATTTT.

The count of this clone is one. In nucleotides, the CDR3 is TGTGCCAGCAGCTCAGCGGGAGGATACGAGCAGTACTTC. It codes for CASSSAGGYEQYF. The chain has TRBV12-3 or TRBV12-4 and TRBJ2-7; 9 bases fit TRBD2. This CDR3 comprises 13 residues. V gave up 6 bases and J gave up 4 bases; unmatched junction bases: 4.

Here the CDR3 reads CASSHSFSGNTIYF. The CDR3 DNA is TGTGCCAGCAGCCATAGTTTCTCTGGAAACACCATATATTTT. This chain uses TRBV7-9 with TRBJ1-3; D is undetermined. Germline assignment: CDR1 SEHNR and CDR2 FQNEAQ (reference sequence). The CDR3 contains 14 residues. Trimming removed 5 bases at V and 0 bases at J, with 8 bases between.

V gene TRBV27 combines with J gene TRBJ2-5; 8 bases line up with TRBD1. Losses at the gene ends were 5 bases for V and 7 bases for J; bases not matched to a gene: 12. The CDR3 length is 15 residues. Germline assignment: CDR1 MNHEY and CDR2 SMNVEV (reference sequence). The CDR3 DNA reads TGTGCCAGCAGTGATTCGGGACAGGCTCTTGGGACCCAGTACTTC. This encodes CASSDSGQALGTQYF.

This clone showed up just once. The chain carries TRBV30 and TRBJ1-3; D not certain. The CDR3 loop spans 11 amino acids. The ends were cut back, 3 bases at V and 5 bases at J, with 5 bases in the middle. Looked up from germline, CDR1 is GTSNPN and CDR2 is SVGIG (reference sequence). The CDR3 region is CAWSGRNTIYF. In DNA form, the CDR3 reads TGTGCCTGGAGCGGTAGAAACACCATATATTTT. The variable domain in full, completed from reference TRBV30 and TRBJ1-3, reads SQTIHQWPATLVQPVGSPLSLECTVEGTSNPNLYWYRQAAGRGLQLLFYSVGIGQISSEVPQNLSASRPQDRQFILSSKKLLLSDSGFYLCAWSGRNTIYFGEGSWLTVV.

The V gene is TRBV6-5, the J gene TRBJ1-2; TRBD1 might be the D (6 bases). Germline V gene lookup returns CDR1 MNHEY and CDR2 SVGAGI. The CDR3 length is 14 residues. Trimming removed 2 bases from V and 9 bases from J, with 16 bases in between. The CDR3: CASSYPGTPTSYTF. CDR3 coding DNA: TGTGCCAGCAGTTACCCCGGGACACCAACCAGCTACACCTTC.

The genes are TRBV28 and TRBJ1-3, with a weak D call TRBD1 (6 bases). CDR1 is MDHEN and CDR2 is SYDVKM in the germline V gene. Trimming left V 7 bases short and J 3 bases short, with 22 bases between. This CDR3 contains 17 residues. The CDR3 DNA reads as TGTGCCAGCACCCCCGGTTCAGGGGCGATGTATGGAAACACCATATATTTT. Amino acid sequence: CASTPGSGAMYGNTIYF.

This chain links TRBV19 with TRBJ1-5; tentatively, D is TRBD1 (6 bases). Trimming removed 5 bases from V and 6 bases from J, with 20 bases in between. This CDR3 contains 16 residues. Germline V CDR1 and CDR2: LNHDA, SQIVND (reference sequence). CDR3 sequence: CASSPTTGGVGQPQHF. CDR3 coding DNA: TGTGCCAGTAGTCCAACGACAGGCGGTGTAGGTCAGCCCCAGCATTTT.

The chain is built from TRBV28 and TRBJ1-4; D gene ambiguous. The CDR3 runs 15 residues. V lost 6 bases and J 0 bases, leaving 11 bases between the germline ends. CDR1 is MDHEN, CDR2 SYDVKM, per germline. CDR3 nucleotides: TGTGCCAGCAGCCCCTATCGGGCAACTAATGAAAAACTGTTTTTT. Translated: CASSPYRATNEKLFF. Using reference TRBV28 and TRBJ1-4 for the parts outside the CDR3, the full variable domain is DVKVTQSSRYLVKRTGEKVFLECVQDMDHENMFWYRQDPGLGLRLIYFSYDVKMKEKGDIPEGYSVSREKKERFSLILESASTNQTSMYLCASSPYRATNEKLFFGSGTQLSVL.